The rows below give T cell receptor beta chains drawn from one sample of a study of T-cell reconstitution after alpha-beta-depleted transplantation in children. A single record per CDR3 protein comes from TCRdb applying MiXCR to the PCR reads. The sample has around 800,000 distinct CDR3 sequences, approximately 15% seen once. Sequenced material: PBMCs, mostly from graft donor cells, taken 360 days after TCRalphabeta/CD19-depleted stem cell transplant. Receptor source: a male patient younger than 18 who had a stem cell transplant for acute lymphoblastic leukemia, so the T cells may come from the graft donor. Both conserved end residues are part of each CDR3. D genes are given only for firm matches. Clone size is shown for a subset of rows, as once, few, many or a class of expanded clone.

j_call,d_call,v_call,clone_size,cdr3_nt,cdr3_aa
TRBJ2-3,NA,TRBV5-1,many,TGCGCCAGCAGCTTGGCCTTCGGGTCCGATACGCAGTATTTT,CASSLAFGSDTQYF
TRBJ2-7,TRBD2,TRBV5-1,NA,TGCGCCAGCCGACTCGTCGGGGGGGAGCAGTACTTC,CASRLVGGEQYF
TRBJ2-7,NA,TRBV11-2,NA,TGTGCCAGCAGCCTGCGACGCTTCTCCTACGAGCAGTACTTC,CASSLRRFSYEQYF
TRBJ1-1,NA,TRBV4-1,few,TGCGCCAGCAGCCAAGTTTGGTCGAACACTGAAGCTTTCTTT,CASSQVWSNTEAFF
TRBJ2-2,NA,TRBV27,many,TGTGCCAGCAGTCCGCTTAACGGGCCCACCGGGGAGCTGTTTTTT,CASSPLNGPTGELFF
TRBJ2-2,NA,TRBV29-1,NA,TGCAGCGTCTACAGATCCGGGGAGCTGTTTTTT,CSVYRSGELFF
TRBJ2-5,NA,TRBV11-2,NA,TGTGCCAGCACCCTCGACAGCCGCCAAGAGACCCAGTACTTC,CASTLDSRQETQYF
TRBJ2-1,NA,TRBV5-1,NA,TGCGCCAGCAGTCGGGAGCGGAACCTCAATGAGCAGTTCTTC,CASSRERNLNEQFF
TRBJ2-7,TRBD2,TRBV4-1,NA,TGCGCCAGCAGTTCGACTAGCGGTGAGCAGTACTTC,CASSSTSGEQYF
TRBJ1-1,TRBD1,TRBV4-2,NA,TGTGCCAGCAGCCAACGGACAGGCTTTATGAACACTGAAGCTTTCTTT,CASSQRTGFMNTEAFF
TRBJ1-2,NA,TRBV6-1,once,TGTGCCAGCAGTCGGAAGACTAACTATGGCTACACCTTC,CASSRKTNYGYTF
TRBJ1-1,NA,TRBV7-9,NA,TGTGCCAGCAGCTCTTACAGAGGCAGGAACACTGAAGCTTTCTTT,CASSSYRGRNTEAFF
TRBJ2-2,TRBD2,TRBV6-2/TRBV6-3,NA,TGTGCCAGCAGTTCCCTAAGAGCGGTCCTAGCGGGAGGGCCCTCCGGGGAGCTGTTTTTT,CASSSLRAVLAGGPSGELFF
TRBJ2-1,NA,TRBV5-2,once,TGTGCCAGCAACTCACGGCCCGACAATGAGCAGTTCTTC,CASNSRPDNEQFF
TRBJ2-5,TRBD2,TRBV15,NA,TGTGCCACCAGCAGAGACTTCGGGACTAGCGGGCCTCAAGAGACCCAGTACTTC,CATSRDFGTSGPQETQYF
TRBJ2-1,NA,TRBV3-1,few,TGTGCCAGCAGCCAAGAATCGGACAATGAGCAGTTCTTC,CASSQESDNEQFF
TRBJ2-7,NA,TRBV7-6,NA,TGTGCCAGCAGCTTCGAACCTGAGGGTTACGAGCAGTACTTC,CASSFEPEGYEQYF
TRBJ1-5,NA,TRBV12-3/TRBV12-4,few,TGTGCCAGCAGTTGGGACGGCGGCAATCAGCCCCAGCATTTT,CASSWDGGNQPQHF
TRBJ2-7,NA,TRBV10-2,few,TGCGCCAGCAGTGAGTCAGACAGGCCAAGGCCCTACGAGCAGTACTTC,CASSESDRPRPYEQYF
TRBJ2-1,NA,TRBV3-1,NA,TGTGCCAGCAGCCCCGGGACCTGGCTCAATGAGCAGTTCTTC,CASSPGTWLNEQFF
TRBJ2-7,NA,TRBV5-1,few,TGCGCCAGCAGCTTTTCTATAGGTTCTGACGAGCAGTACTTC,CASSFSIGSDEQYF
TRBJ1-1,NA,TRBV5-1,few,TGCGCCAGCAGCTTGCAGCCGGACCCCGGGGCTGAAGCTTTCTTT,CASSLQPDPGAEAFF
TRBJ2-1,NA,TRBV15,NA,TGTGCCACCAGCAGGGGCAGAGGTGAGCAGTTCTTC,CATSRGRGEQFF
TRBJ1-3,NA,TRBV18,NA,TGTGCCAGCTCACCACGGACGGAGACCTCTGGAAACACCATATATTTT,CASSPRTETSGNTIYF
TRBJ1-1,TRBD1,TRBV5-1,few,TGCGCCAGCAGCTTGAGTGGGACAGGGATGGCGAACACTGAAGCTTTCTTT,CASSLSGTGMANTEAFF
TRBJ1-1,TRBD1,TRBV9,many,TGTGCCAGCAGCGAAACAGGGGTGAACACTGAAGCTTTCTTT,CASSETGVNTEAFF
TRBJ1-1,NA,TRBV2,few,TGTGCCGGACTACCTGAGCGGATGGGATGGAGTAAAGCTTTCTTT,CAGLPERMGWSKAFF
TRBJ1-3,NA,TRBV20-1,few,TGCAGTGCTAGAGAAAAACAGGGACACTCTGGAAACACCATATATTTT,CSAREKQGHSGNTIYF
TRBJ2-5,NA,TRBV21-1,NA,TGTGCCAGCAGCAAAGATAGAGGCGGGAGAGGGGAGACCCAGTACTTC,CASSKDRGGRGETQYF
TRBJ2-1,NA,TRBV7-2,NA,TGTGCCAGCAGCTTAGCTTTATTTGGTGAGCAGTTCTTC,CASSLALFGEQFF
TRBJ1-5,NA,TRBV3-1,NA,TGTGCCTGCTGTGTCGGACGGACTGGGCAGCCCCAGCATTTT,CACCVGRTGQPQHF
TRBJ2-5,NA,TRBV3-1,many,TGTGCCAGCAGCCAAGAGGAAGGGTTGGCAGAACAAGAGACCCAGTACTTC,CASSQEEGLAEQETQYF
TRBJ2-1,NA,TRBV5-1,NA,TGCGCCAGCAGCTTGCGTCTAGGGGACGGCAATGAGCAGTTCTTC,CASSLRLGDGNEQFF
TRBJ2-7,TRBD2,TRBV19,NA,TGTGCCAGTAGTCCCAGCGGGATCTTCTACGAGCAGTACTTC,CASSPSGIFYEQYF
TRBJ2-1,NA,TRBV20-1,NA,TGCAGTGCTAGAGATGGTAGCGGCCCTTACAATGAGCAGTTCTTC,CSARDGSGPYNEQFF
TRBJ2-7,NA,TRBV3-1,few,TGTGCCAGCAGCTTGGACAGGGACTACACCTACGAGCAGTACTTC,CASSLDRDYTYEQYF
TRBJ2-3,NA,TRBV20-1,NA,TGCAGTGCTAGCTGGAATACGCAGTATTTT,CSASWNTQYF
TRBJ2-7,TRBD1,TRBV6-2/TRBV6-3,few,TGTGCCAGCAGCCTTAGGACAGGGACGGACGAGCAGTACTTC,CASSLRTGTDEQYF
TRBJ1-1,NA,TRBV11-1,few,TGTGCCAGCCACCCCAAGGGGACCTGGATGAACACTGAAGCTTTCTTT,CASHPKGTWMNTEAFF
TRBJ2-7,NA,TRBV5-1,NA,TGCGCCAGCAGCTTGGTTCCTGAGACCCACGAGCAGTACTTC,CASSLVPETHEQYF
TRBJ2-4,TRBD2,TRBV3-1,NA,TGTGCCAGCAGCCAAGGTGGGGCGGGAGTAGGCAAAAACATTCAGTACTTC,CASSQGGAGVGKNIQYF
TRBJ2-7,NA,TRBV10-2,many,TGCGCCAGCAGTGAGGCAGGGGGGCGATACGAGCAGTACTTC,CASSEAGGRYEQYF
TRBJ1-5,NA,TRBV7-9,many,TGTGCCAGCAGCTCTCAAAATCAGCCCCAGCATTTT,CASSSQNQPQHF
TRBJ2-5,NA,TRBV7-9,NA,TGTGCCAGCAGCTTAAGCGCTGGACAGCCACAAGAGACCCAGTACTTC,CASSLSAGQPQETQYF
TRBJ2-3,TRBD2,TRBV9,NA,TGTGCCAGCAGCCTCCGGGGACTAGCGGGACCAAGAGGTGGAGATACGCAGTATTTT,CASSLRGLAGPRGGDTQYF
TRBJ2-1,NA,TRBV12-3/TRBV12-4,NA,TGTGCCAGCAGTTTATCTCTCGGGGGGCGTGAGCAGTTCTTC,CASSLSLGGREQFF
TRBJ1-4,NA,TRBV5-1,NA,TGCGCCAGCAGCTTGGGACCGGGAGGCGGTGAAAAACTGTTTTTT,CASSLGPGGGEKLFF
TRBJ2-2,NA,TRBV5-1,many,TGCGCCAGCTGTATTCCGGGACACGTTGGGGAGCTGTTTTTT,CASCIPGHVGELFF
TRBJ2-5,NA,TRBV15,few,TGTGCCACCAGCAGAGGTCGGGTCGGGACCCAGTACTTC,CATSRGRVGTQYF
TRBJ2-5,NA,TRBV12-3/TRBV12-4,few,TGTGCCAGCAGTTTAGCAACCCTACAAGAGACCCAGTACTTC,CASSLATLQETQYF
TRBJ2-6,NA,TRBV12-3/TRBV12-4,few,TGTGCCAGCAGTTTCCGTTCGAGTGGCTCTGGGGCCAACGTCCTGACTTTC,CASSFRSSGSGANVLTF
TRBJ2-1,NA,TRBV11-2,NA,TGTGCCAGCAGCTTAGCCGGACTTCACAATGAGCAGTTCTTC,CASSLAGLHNEQFF
TRBJ2-7,NA,TRBV7-9,many,TGTGCCAGCAGCTTAGAGCAGGTCCCCTACGAGCAGTACTTC,CASSLEQVPYEQYF